This T cell receptor (beta chain) derives from a study of control samples from healthy donors and cancer patients. Sequencing used immunoSEQ multiplex PCR; TCRdb keeps in-frame clones, though not all of them. Of about 130,000 clones detected, around 92% appear once; the ten largest clones hold roughly 2.1%. The CDR3 loop spans 15 amino acids. Germline V gives CDR1 MRHNA, CDR2 SNTAGT. The V and J ends lost 0 bases and 2 bases respectively, with 10 bases between them. The source material was blood. V is TRBV6-4 and J is TRBJ1-2; D is unclear. This TCR was recovered from a woman aged 50 to 60 in good health. The chain's CDR3 is CASSDSRPINYGYTF. In DNA, the CDR3 is TGTGCCAGCAGTGACTCGAGGCCTATCAACTATGGCTACACCTTC.